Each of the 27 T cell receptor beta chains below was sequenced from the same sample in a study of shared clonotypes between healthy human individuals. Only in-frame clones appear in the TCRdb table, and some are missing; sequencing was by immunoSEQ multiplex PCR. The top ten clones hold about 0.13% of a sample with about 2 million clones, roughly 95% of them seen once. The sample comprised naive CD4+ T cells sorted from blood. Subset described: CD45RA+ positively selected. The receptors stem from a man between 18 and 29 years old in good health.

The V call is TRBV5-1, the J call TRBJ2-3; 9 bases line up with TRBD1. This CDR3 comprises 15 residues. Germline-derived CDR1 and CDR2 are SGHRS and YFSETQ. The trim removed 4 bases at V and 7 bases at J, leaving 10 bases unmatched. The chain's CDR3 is CASSPRRDREYTQYF. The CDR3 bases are TGCGCCAGCAGCCCAAGGCGGGACAGGGAATATACGCAGTATTTT.

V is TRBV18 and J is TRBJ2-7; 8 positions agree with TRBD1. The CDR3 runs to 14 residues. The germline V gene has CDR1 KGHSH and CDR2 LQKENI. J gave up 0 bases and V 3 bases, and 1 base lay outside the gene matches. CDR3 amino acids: CASSPTGVSYEQYF. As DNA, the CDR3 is TGTGCCAGCTCACCGACAGGGGTCTCCTACGAGCAGTACTTC.

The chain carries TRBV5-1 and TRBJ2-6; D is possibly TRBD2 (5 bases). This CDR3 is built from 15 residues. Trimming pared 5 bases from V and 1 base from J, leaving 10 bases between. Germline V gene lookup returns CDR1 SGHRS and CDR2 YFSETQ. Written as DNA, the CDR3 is TGCGCCAGCAGTCCGGAGGTATCTGGGGCCAACGTCCTGACTTTC. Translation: CASSPEVSGANVLTF.

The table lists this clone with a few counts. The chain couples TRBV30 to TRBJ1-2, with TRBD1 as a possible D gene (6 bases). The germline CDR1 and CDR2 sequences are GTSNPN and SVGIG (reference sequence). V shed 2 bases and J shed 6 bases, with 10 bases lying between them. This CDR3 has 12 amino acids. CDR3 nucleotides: TGTGCCTGGAGTCGTAGGGACAATGGCTACACCTTC. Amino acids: CAWSRRDNGYTF. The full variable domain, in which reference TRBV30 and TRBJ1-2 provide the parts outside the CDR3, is SQTIHQWPATLVQPVGSPLSLECTVEGTSNPNLYWYRQAAGRGLQLLFYSVGIGQISSEVPQNLSASRPQDRQFILSSKKLLLSDSGFYLCAWSRRDNGYTFGSGTRLTVV.

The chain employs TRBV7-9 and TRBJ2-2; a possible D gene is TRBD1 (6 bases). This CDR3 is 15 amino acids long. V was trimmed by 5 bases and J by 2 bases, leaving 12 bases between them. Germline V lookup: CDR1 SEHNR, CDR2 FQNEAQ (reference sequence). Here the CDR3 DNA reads TGTGCCAGCAGCAAGCGGACAGCCAACACCGGGGAGCTGTTTTTT. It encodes CASSKRTANTGELFF.

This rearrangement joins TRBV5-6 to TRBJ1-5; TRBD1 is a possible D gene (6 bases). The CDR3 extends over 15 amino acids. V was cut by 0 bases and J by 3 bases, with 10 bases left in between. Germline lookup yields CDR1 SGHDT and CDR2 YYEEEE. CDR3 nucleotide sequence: TGTGCCAGCAGCTTGGGGGGGCAACTCAATCAGCCCCAGCATTTT. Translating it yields CASSLGGQLNQPQHF.

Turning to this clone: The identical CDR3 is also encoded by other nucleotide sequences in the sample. The CDR3: CASSLEGNMNTEAFF. As DNA, the CDR3 is TGCGCCAGCAGCTTGGAAGGGAATATGAACACTGAAGCTTTCTTT. This sequence joins TRBV5-1 and TRBJ1-1; D not certain. This CDR3 spans 15 amino acids. Germline values: CDR1 SGHRS, CDR2 YFSETQ. Trimming cost V 0 bases and J 0 bases, with 9 bases left between them.

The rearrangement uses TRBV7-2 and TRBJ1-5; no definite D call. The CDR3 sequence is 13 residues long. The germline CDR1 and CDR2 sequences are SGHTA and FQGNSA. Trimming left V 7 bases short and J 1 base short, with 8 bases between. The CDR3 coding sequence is TGTGCCAGCACCGCGGACAGCAATCAGCCCCAGCATTTT. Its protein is CASTADSNQPQHF. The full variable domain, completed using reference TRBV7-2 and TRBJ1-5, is GAGVSQSPSNKVTEKGKDVELRCDPISGHTALYWYRQSLGQGLEFLIYFQGNSAPDKSGLPSDRFSAERTGGSVSTLTIQRTQQEDSAVYLCASTADSNQPQHFGDGTRLSIL.

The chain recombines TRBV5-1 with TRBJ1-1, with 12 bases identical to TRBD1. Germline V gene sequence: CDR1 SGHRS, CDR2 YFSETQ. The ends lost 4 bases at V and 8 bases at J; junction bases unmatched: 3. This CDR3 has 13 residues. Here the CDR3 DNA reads TGCGCCAGCAGCGGGGACAGGGGGCACGAAGCTTTCTTT. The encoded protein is CASSGDRGHEAFF.

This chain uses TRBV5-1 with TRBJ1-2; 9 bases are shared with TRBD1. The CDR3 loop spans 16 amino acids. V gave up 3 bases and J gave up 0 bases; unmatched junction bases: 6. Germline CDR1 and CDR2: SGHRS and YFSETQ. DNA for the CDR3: TGCGCCAGCAGCTCTTTCCGACAGGGGGCTAACTATGGCTACACCTTC. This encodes CASSSFRQGANYGYTF.

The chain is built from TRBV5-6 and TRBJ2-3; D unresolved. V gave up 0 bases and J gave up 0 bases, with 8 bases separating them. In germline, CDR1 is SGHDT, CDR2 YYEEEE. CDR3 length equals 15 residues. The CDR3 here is CASSLEGFSTDTQYF. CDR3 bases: TGTGCCAGCAGCTTGGAAGGTTTTAGCACAGATACGCAGTATTTT.

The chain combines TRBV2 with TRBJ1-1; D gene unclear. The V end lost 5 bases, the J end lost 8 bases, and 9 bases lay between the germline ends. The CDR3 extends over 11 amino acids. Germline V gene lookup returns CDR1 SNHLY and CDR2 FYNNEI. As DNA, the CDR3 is TGTGCCAGCAGTAGAGCCCGGGAAGCTTTCTTT. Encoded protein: CASSRAREAFF.

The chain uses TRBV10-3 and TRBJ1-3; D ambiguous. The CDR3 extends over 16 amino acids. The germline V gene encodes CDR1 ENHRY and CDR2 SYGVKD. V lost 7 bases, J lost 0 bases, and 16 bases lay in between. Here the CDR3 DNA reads TGTGCCATCAAGGGAGTCCCGTCTCTCTCTGGAAACACCATATATTTT. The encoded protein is CAIKGVPSLSGNTIYF.

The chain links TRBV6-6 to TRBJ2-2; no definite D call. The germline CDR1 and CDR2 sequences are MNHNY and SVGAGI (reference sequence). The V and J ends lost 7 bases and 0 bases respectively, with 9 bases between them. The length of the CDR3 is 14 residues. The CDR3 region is CASTFGSNTGELFF. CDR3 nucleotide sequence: TGTGCCAGCACCTTTGGGTCGAACACCGGGGAGCTGTTTTTT.

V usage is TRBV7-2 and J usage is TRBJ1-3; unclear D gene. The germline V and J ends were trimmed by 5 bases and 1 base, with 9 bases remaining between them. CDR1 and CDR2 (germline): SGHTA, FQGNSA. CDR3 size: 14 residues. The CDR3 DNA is TGTGCCAGCAGCCTGCTGAGATCTGGAAACACCATATATTTT. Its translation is CASSLLRSGNTIYF.

The CDR3 spells CASSFSGIEGDTIYF. As DNA, the CDR3 is TGTGCCAGCAGCTTCTCCGGGATAGAAGGGGACACCATATATTTT. The chain links TRBV7-2 to TRBJ1-3; D might be TRBD1 (5 bases). The CDR3 totals 15 residues. Trimming stripped 3 bases from V and 8 bases from J, with 17 bases between. Germline V gene lookup returns CDR1 SGHTA and CDR2 FQGNSA.

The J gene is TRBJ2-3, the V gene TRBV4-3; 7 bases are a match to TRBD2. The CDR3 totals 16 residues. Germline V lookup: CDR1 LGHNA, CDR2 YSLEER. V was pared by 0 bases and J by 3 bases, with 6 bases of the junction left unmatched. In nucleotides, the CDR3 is TGCGCCAGCAGCCAAGACTCTAGCGGAGGAACAGATACGCAGTATTTT. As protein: CASSQDSSGGTDTQYF.

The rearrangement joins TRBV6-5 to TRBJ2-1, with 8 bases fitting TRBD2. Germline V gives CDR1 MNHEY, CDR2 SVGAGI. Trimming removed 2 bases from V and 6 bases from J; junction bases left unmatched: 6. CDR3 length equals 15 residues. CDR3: CASSYQAGVINEQFF. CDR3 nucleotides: TGTGCCAGCAGTTACCAAGCGGGAGTAATCAATGAGCAGTTCTTC.

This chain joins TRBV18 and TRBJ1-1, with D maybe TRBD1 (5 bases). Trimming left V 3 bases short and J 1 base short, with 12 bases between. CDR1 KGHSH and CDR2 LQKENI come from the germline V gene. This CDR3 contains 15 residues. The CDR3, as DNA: TGTGCCAGCTCACCGCTCGACAGTTCGAACACTGAAGCTTTCTTT. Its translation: CASSPLDSSNTEAFF.

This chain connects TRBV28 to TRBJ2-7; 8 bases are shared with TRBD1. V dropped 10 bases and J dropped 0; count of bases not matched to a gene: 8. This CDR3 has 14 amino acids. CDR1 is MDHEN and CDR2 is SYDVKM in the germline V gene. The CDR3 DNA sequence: TGTGCCATCAATAGACAGGGGACCTCCTACGAGCAGTACTTC. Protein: CAINRQGTSYEQYF.

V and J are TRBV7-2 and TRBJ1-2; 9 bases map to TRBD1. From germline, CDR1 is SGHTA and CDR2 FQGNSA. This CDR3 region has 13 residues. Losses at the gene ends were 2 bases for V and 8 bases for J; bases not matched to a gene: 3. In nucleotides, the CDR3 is TGTGCCAGCAGCTTACGACAGGGGGGAGGCTACACCTTC. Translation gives CASSLRQGGGYTF.

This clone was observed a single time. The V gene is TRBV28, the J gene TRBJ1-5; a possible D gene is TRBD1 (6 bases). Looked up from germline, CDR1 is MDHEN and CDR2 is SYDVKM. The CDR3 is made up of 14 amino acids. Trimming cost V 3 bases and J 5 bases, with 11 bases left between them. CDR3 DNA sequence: TGTGCCAGCAGTTTTCCCCAGGGGCATCAGCCCCAGCATTTT. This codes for CASSFPQGHQPQHF. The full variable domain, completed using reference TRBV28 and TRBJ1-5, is DVKVTQSSRYLVKRTGEKVFLECVQDMDHENMFWYRQDPGLGLRLIYFSYDVKMKEKGDIPEGYSVSREKKERFSLILESASTNQTSMYLCASSFPQGHQPQHFGDGTRLSIL.

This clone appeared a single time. This CDR3 reads CAIRQGIDEKLFF. Written as DNA, the CDR3 is TGTGCCATCAGACAGGGGATCGATGAAAAACTGTTTTTT. The V call is TRBV10-3, the J call TRBJ1-4; 7 nucleotides line up with TRBD1. Germline CDR1 and CDR2: ENHRY and SYGVKD. This CDR3 region has 13 residues. V shed 6 bases and J 6 bases; nucleotides not matched to a gene: 4.

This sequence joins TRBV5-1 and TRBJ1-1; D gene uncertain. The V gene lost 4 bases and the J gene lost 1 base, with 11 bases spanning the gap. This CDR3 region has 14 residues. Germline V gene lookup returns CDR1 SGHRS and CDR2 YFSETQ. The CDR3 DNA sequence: TGCGCCAGCAGCCATGGTGGAGGGAACACTGAAGCTTTCTTT. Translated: CASSHGGGNTEAFF.

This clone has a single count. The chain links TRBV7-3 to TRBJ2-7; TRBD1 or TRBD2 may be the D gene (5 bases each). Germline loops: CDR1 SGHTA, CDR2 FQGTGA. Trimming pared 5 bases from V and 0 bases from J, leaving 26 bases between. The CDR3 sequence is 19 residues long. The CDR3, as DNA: TGTGCCAGCAGCCCCTACCCGACGAGGGACCTCGGTAGCTCCTACGAGCAGTACTTC. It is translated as CASSPYPTRDLGSSYEQYF.

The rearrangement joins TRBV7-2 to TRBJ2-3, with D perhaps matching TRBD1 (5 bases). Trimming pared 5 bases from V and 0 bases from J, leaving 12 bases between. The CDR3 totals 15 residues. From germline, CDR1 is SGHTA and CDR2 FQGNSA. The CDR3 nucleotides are TGTGCCAGCAGCCCCCGACAGAGTAGCACAGATACGCAGTATTTT. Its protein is CASSPRQSSTDTQYF.

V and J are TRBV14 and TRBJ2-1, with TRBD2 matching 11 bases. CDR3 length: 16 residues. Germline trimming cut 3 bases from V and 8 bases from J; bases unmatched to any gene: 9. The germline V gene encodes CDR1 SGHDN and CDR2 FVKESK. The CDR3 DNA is TGTGCCAGCAGCCAGATCCCGGGACTAGCGGTCCATGAGCAGTTCTTC. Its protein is CASSQIPGLAVHEQFF.